Below, one T cell receptor beta chain is given with its context. The J segment lost 2 bases and the V segment lost 5 bases, leaving 3 bases of the junction unmatched. Germline CDR1 and CDR2: SGHAT and FQDESV (reference sequence). There are 13 residues in the CDR3. This sample was included in a study of blood T cell repertoires in COVID-19. Study-level background: Researchers got acute and convalescent COVID-19 samples from the United States, Italy and Spain. From T cells, B-cell-depleted T cells, or PBMCs came the material, which was cDNA or gDNA.

Original methodology: How many nucleated cells were present was estimated from reference gene primer amplification. Clones were read by immunoSEQ multiplex PCR, and TCRdb kept only the in-frame ones, dropping some. V and J calls and clone size are given by that table; D and trimming were obtained from the DNA. The sample has some 150,000 clones, over 70% seen once. The TCR originated in a man aged 45 to 65 with active or convalescent COVID-19. The sequenced material came from peripheral blood. This chain connects TRBV11-1 to TRBJ2-7, with TRBD2 matching 7 bases. CDR3 bases: TGTGCCAGCAGCGGCGGGAGCCCCTACGAGCAGTACTTC. Translation gives CASSGGSPYEQYF.